One sample yielded the 9 T cell receptor beta chains listed below, sequenced in a study of shared clonotypes between healthy human individuals. The method was immunoSEQ multiplex PCR; TCRdb's version includes in-frame clones alone and lacks a portion of them. The repertoire has approximately 1,500,000 clones, about 98% of them found once; the top ten carry around 0.45%. The sample taken for sequencing was naive CD4+ T cells sorted from blood. The subset was: CD45RA+ positively selected. These receptors originate from a man aged 25 to 45 in good health.

Comment on this clone: The same CDR3 can be traced to other DNA sequences in this sample. The chain couples TRBV5-1 to TRBJ2-7, with TRBD1 matching 7 bases. V dropped 5 bases and J dropped 0; count of bases not matched to a gene: 5. Germline V gene sequence: CDR1 SGHRS, CDR2 YFSETQ. The CDR3 is made up of 14 amino acids. The CDR3 nucleotides are TGCGCCAGCAGAGGTCAGGGGGTCTCCTACGAGCAGTACTTC. Amino acid sequence: CASRGQGVSYEQYF.

The count of this clone is one. The chain links TRBV7-3 to TRBJ2-1; TRBD2 agrees at 11 bases. Germline CDR1 and CDR2: SGHTA and FQGTGA. V gave up 2 bases and J gave up 5 bases; unmatched junction bases: 2. The CDR3 extends over 15 amino acids. CDR3 region: CASSLLLAGDNEQFF. In DNA form, the CDR3 reads TGTGCCAGCAGCTTATTACTAGCGGGAGACAATGAGCAGTTCTTC.

The CDR3 loop reads CAWSVILPTGELFF. The CDR3 DNA reads as TGTGCCTGGAGTGTCATCCTCCCCACCGGGGAGCTGTTTTTT. The chain joins TRBV30 to TRBJ2-2; no reliable D call. Trimming cost V 0 bases and J 4 bases, with 9 bases left between them. Per germline, CDR1 GTSNPN and CDR2 SVGIG (reference sequence). This CDR3 is built from 14 residues. Together with reference TRBV30 and TRBJ2-2, the CDR3 gives the full variable domain: SQTIHQWPATLVQPVGSPLSLECTVEGTSNPNLYWYRQAAGRGLQLLFYSVGIGQISSEVPQNLSASRPQDRQFILSSKKLLLSDSGFYLCAWSVILPTGELFFGEGSRLTVL.

The V gene is TRBV7-9, the J gene TRBJ1-2; D remains unclear. Deletions cut 1 base from V and 4 bases from J, with 10 bases between. The length of the CDR3 is 14 residues. The germline V gene encodes CDR1 SEHNR and CDR2 FQNEAQ (reference sequence). For the CDR3, the DNA is TGTGCCAGCAGCTTAGAGGCTAATATCTATGGCTACACCTTC. Translating gives CASSLEANIYGYTF.

In regard to this clone: In the same sample, other DNA sequences code for this CDR3. The chain recombines TRBV2 with TRBJ2-2; the D is unclear. V lost 6 bases and J lost 6, with 5 bases in between. CDR1 and CDR2 (germline): SNHLY, FYNNEI. This CDR3 has 11 residues. The CDR3, as DNA: TGTGCCAGCAGCTACGCCGGGGAGCTGTTTTTT. Its protein is CASSYAGELFF.

In its sample, this clone was seen once. The V gene is TRBV12-5, the J gene TRBJ2-1; 8 nucleotides match TRBD1. The V gene's germline CDR1 is LGHNT and CDR2 FRNRAP. The CDR3 consists of 13 residues. Unmatched junction bases numbered 4, after V lost 6 bases and J lost 6 bases. The CDR3 DNA follows: TGTGCTAGTGGGCATACAGGGGGCAATGAGCAGTTCTTC. Its protein product is CASGHTGGNEQFF. The full variable domain, completed using reference TRBV12-5 and TRBJ2-1, is DARVTQTPRHKVTEMGQEVTMRCQPILGHNTVFWYRQTMMQGLELLAYFRNRAPLDDSGMPKDRFSAEMPDATLATLKIQPSEPRDSAVYFCASGHTGGNEQFFGPGTRLTVL.

The chain combines TRBV27 with TRBJ1-5; 8 bases are a match to TRBD1. J was trimmed by 3 bases and V by 4 bases; bases with no gene match: 8. The CDR3 is 16 residues long. Germline CDR1 and CDR2: MNHEY and SMNVEV (reference sequence). In nucleotides, the CDR3 is TGTGCCAGCAGTTCATACAGGGGGATGACCAATCAGCCCCAGCATTTT. Encoded protein: CASSSYRGMTNQPQHF.

The chain uses TRBV2 and TRBJ1-4, with D perhaps matching TRBD1 (6 bases). Deletions cut 3 bases from V and 6 bases from J, with 17 bases between. The CDR3 has 16 residues. Germline V lookup: CDR1 SNHLY, CDR2 FYNNEI. In DNA, the CDR3 is TGTGCCAGCAGTGACATTGAGGGGACACGGGATGAAAAACTGTTTTTT. Protein sequence: CASSDIEGTRDEKLFF.

As to this clone: Distinct nucleotide sequences in the sample also encode this CDR3. The chain carries TRBV20-1 and TRBJ2-5; D remains unclear. In germline, CDR1 is DFQATT, CDR2 SNEGSKA (reference sequence). V was clipped by 3 bases and J by 2 bases, with 4 bases between them. This CDR3 has 11 amino acids. CDR3 in DNA: TGCAGTGCTAGTCCTCAAGAGACCCAGTACTTC. It yields the protein CSASPQETQYF.